The clone carrying this T cell receptor beta chain came up many times. Its antigen remains unknown. This sample stems from a study of identical twins. Study-level points and caveats: Potential partial confounding of zero-insertion analyses by invariant MAIT and iNKT cells was noted.

V dropped 6 bases and J dropped 1 base, with 1 base sitting between them. The CDR3 spans 11 residues. TCRdb independently ran MiXCR on the 5' RACE reads; one entry per CDR3 protein. The table has 600,000 to 850,000 distinct CDR3 sequences, about 20% seen once. A further study also used this sample, focusing on T cells expressing NK-cell markers. Per that study: Underlying the TCR beta repertoires were sorted CD3+CD56+NKG2C+, CD3+CD56+NKG2C- and CD3+CD56-NKG2C+ T cells. Dominance of the CD3+CD56-NKG2C+ fraction by these clonotypes also held in several donors.

This clonotype originated in a woman younger than 35 in good health. The rearrangement links TRBV12-3 or TRBV12-4 to TRBJ1-3, with D hard to call. The sample taken for sequencing was PBMCs. Here the CDR3 reads CASRSGNTIYF. The CDR3 region has the DNA TGTGCCAGCAGGTCTGGAAACACCATATATTTT.